These T cell receptor beta chains were read from a single sample in a study of blood T cells in healthy people across ages. Each CDR3 protein is one row after TCRdb ran MiXCR on the 5' RACE reads. The sample consists of 1.5 million to 2 million distinct CDR3 sequences, 28% of them appearing once. Sequencing was performed on blood. These receptors were collected from a woman in her twenties or thirties in good health. The CDR3 runs from the conserved cysteine through the conserved F or W. The D gene is left open where the match is weak. Expanded clones get a size class; other rows say once, few or many, or leave the size out.

TRBJ2-7 TRBD2 . TRBV7-2 CASSYGLAEGADTQYF TGTGCCAGCAGCTACGGACTAGCGGAGGGTGCAGATACGCAGTACTTC
TRBJ1-1 . . TRBV12-3/TRBV12-4 CASALRVGVQAFF TGTGCCAGCGCTCTAAGGGTTGGGGTACAAGCTTTCTTT
TRBJ1-1 TRBD1 . TRBV3-1 CASSQEDRDAEAFF TGTGCCAGCAGCCAAGAGGACAGGGACGCTGAAGCTTTCTTT
TRBJ2-3 . . TRBV9 CASSVGPLAPSTDTQYF TGTGCCAGCAGCGTAGGGCCCCTAGCACCTAGCACAGATACGCAGTATTTT
TRBJ2-2 TRBD1 . TRBV6-5 CASINDRVGLRNTGELFF TGTGCCAGCATTAACGACAGGGTGGGTCTTAGGAACACCGGGGAGCTGTTTTTT
TRBJ1-1 . . TRBV14 CASSQDGFSEAFF TGTGCCAGCAGCCAAGACGGTTTTAGTGAAGCTTTCTTT
TRBJ1-1 . . TRBV7-9 CASSYGYGMNTEAFF TGTGCCAGCAGTTATGGGTACGGCATGAACACTGAAGCTTTCTTT
TRBJ1-2 TRBD1 . TRBV10-3 CAISEDRGGGYTF TGTGCTATCAGCGAAGACAGGGGAGGAGGCTACACCTTC
TRBJ1-2 . . TRBV7-6 CPSSPAGWDGYTF TGTCCCAGCAGCCCGGCGGGATGGGATGGCTACACCTTC
TRBJ2-7 TRBD1 once TRBV7-9 CSSSLWDSNYEQYF TGTTCCAGCAGCTTATGGGACAGCAATTACGAGCAGTACTTC
TRBJ2-7 . few TRBV7-2 CASSPRRDKLTYEQYF TGTGCCAGCAGCCCGCGCAGGGACAAATTAACCTACGAGCAGTACTTC
TRBJ2-2 . few TRBV12-3/TRBV12-4 CASYGGRAAGELFF TGTGCCAGCTATGGGGGTCGGGCCGCGGGGGAGCTGTTTTTT
TRBJ2-7 . few TRBV4-1 CASSHYPGPEQYF TGCGCCAGCAGCCATTATCCTGGTCCCGAGCAGTACTTC
TRBJ1-5 TRBD1 few TRBV6-1 CASSEAGAGGIVPGQPQHF TGTGCCAGCAGTGAAGCCGGGGCAGGGGGGATTGTACCGGGTCAGCCCCAGCATTTT
TRBJ2-4 . few TRBV6-5 CASSGSSGAGEQYF TGTGCCAGCAGTGGATCCTCGGGGGCGGGTGAGCAGTACTTC
TRBJ1-1 . . TRBV10-3 CAISEIGDTEAFF TGTGCCATCAGTGAGATAGGGGACACTGAAGCTTTCTTT
TRBJ1-2 . few TRBV5-1 CASSSQFGKYGYTF TGCGCCAGCAGCTCCCAATTCGGAAAGTATGGCTACACCTTC
TRBJ2-1 TRBD2 many TRBV10-3 CAASGLAGGNNEQFF TGTGCCGCCTCGGGACTAGCGGGAGGGAACAATGAGCAGTTCTTC
TRBJ2-3 TRBD2 few TRBV12-5 CASGLVGGFSTDTQYF TGTGCTAGTGGTTTGGTCGGGGGGTTTAGCACAGATACGCAGTATTTT
TRBJ2-7 . . TRBV14 CASSQEGLYNEQYF TGTGCCAGCAGCCAAGAGGGCCTCTACAATGAGCAGTACTTC
TRBJ1-6 . . TRBV5-1 CASSQGLGGNSPLHF TGCGCCAGCAGCCAGGGACTGGGGGGTAATTCACCCCTCCACTTT